This T cell receptor (beta chain) is drawn from a study of regulatory dendritic cells for organ transplantation. Germline CDR1 reads GTSNPN; CDR2 reads SVGIG (reference sequence). V was shortened by 3 bases and J by 2 bases, with 16 bases between the two germline ends. This CDR3 spans 15 amino acids. Profiling relied on immunoSEQ multiplex PCR, and the TCRdb table lists in-frame clones only, not all of them. The sample contains over 20,000 clones, 70% to 90% of which appear only once. Sorted T cells were CFSE-labeled and cultured 5 days with allogeneic regulatory or mature dendritic cells at 1:10. With respect to this clone: What it binds is unknown.

The chain has TRBV30 and TRBJ1-2, with D maybe TRBD1 (6 bases). This TCR was recovered from a human donor in good health. Input material: naive CD4+ T cells from blood cultured with regulatory dendritic cells. This sample's subset: CD45RA+ naive T cells. The CDR3 DNA reads as TGTGCCTGGAGGTTGGGGGGCCGCGCAAACTATGGCTACACCTTC. Amino acids: CAWRLGGRANYGYTF.